These 21 T cell receptor beta chains were all obtained from the same sample, sequenced in a study of persistence of HIV-infected CD4 T cells. This was the immunoSEQ version 4 assay in survey mode. Profiling relied on immunoSEQ multiplex PCR, and the TCRdb table lists in-frame clones only, not all of them. The repertoire holds over 25,000 clones, 82% seen once, with 4% to 5% in the top ten. Cells were stimulated with CMV-infected fibroblast lysates at 8.5 to 10 ug/mL. CD40L-negative CD69-negative CD45RO-high memory CD4+ T cells were sorted as populations depleted of antigen-responding cells. Their antigens are not known. Sequences were derived from CD4+ T cells sorted from PBMCs after roughly 17-hour stimulation, sampled from a patient who received antiretroviral therapy. The receptors shown here come from an adult man with HIV who was CMV-seropositive.

The chain employs TRBV3-1 (or the pseudogene TRBV3-2) and TRBJ2-2; D call uncertain. CDR1 and CDR2 from the germline V gene are LGHDT and YNNKEL (reference sequence). Trimming pared 3 bases from V and 7 bases from J, leaving 6 bases between. This CDR3 spans 12 amino acids. CDR3 residues: CASSQGIGELFF. CDR3 in DNA: TGTGCCAGCAGCCAGGGGATCGGGGAGCTGTTTTTT.

The chain joins TRBV5-1 to TRBJ2-2, with D perhaps matching TRBD2 (6 bases). CDR1 and CDR2 (germline): SGHRS, YFSETQ. Trimming took 5 bases from V and 2 from J, leaving 13 bases between them. The CDR3 contains 15 residues. The CDR3 nucleotides read TGCGCCAGCAGTTCCGGGACTGTAAACACCGGGGAGCTGTTTTTT. It specifies CASSSGTVNTGELFF.

The chain employs TRBV19 and TRBJ1-2; D call uncertain. Trimming cost V 2 bases and J 8 bases, with 9 bases left between them. The germline V gene encodes CDR1 LNHDA and CDR2 SQIVND (reference sequence). The length of the CDR3 is 12 residues. CDR3 bases: TGTGCCAGTAGTATATCGGAGCGCGGCTACACCTTC. Amino acid sequence: CASSISERGYTF.

The chain couples TRBV5-8 to TRBJ2-3; D remains unclear. V lost 6 bases to trimming and J lost 1 base, with 12 bases between them. In germline, CDR1 is SGHTS, CDR2 YDEGEE. The CDR3 is 14 residues long. The CDR3 DNA reads as TGTGCCAGCACGGTTGGACGAGGCACAGATACGCAGTATTTT. Protein sequence: CASTVGRGTDTQYF.

This chain connects TRBV28 to TRBJ2-3; 10 bases align to TRBD1. The germline gives CDR1 MDHEN, CDR2 SYDVKM. The CDR3 runs to 16 residues. The trim removed 6 bases at V and 4 bases at J, leaving 10 bases unmatched. CDR3 in amino acids: CASRSARTGGPDTQYF. The CDR3 DNA reads as TGTGCCAGCAGGTCTGCCCGGACAGGGGGTCCAGATACGCAGTATTTT.

The CDR3 is CASSLAGGTNQPQHF. CDR3 coding DNA: TGTGCCAGCAGCTTAGCGGGCGGCACCAATCAGCCCCAGCATTTT. This sequence joins TRBV7-2 and TRBJ1-5; D is uncertain. The CDR3 has 15 residues. Germline V CDR1 and CDR2: SGHTA, FQGNSA. With 0 bases removed from V and 3 bases from J, the gap between germline ends came to 9 bases.

The chain combines TRBV28 with TRBJ2-7; 8 bases are shared with TRBD2. The CDR3 loop spans 13 amino acids. The germline V gene has CDR1 MDHEN and CDR2 SYDVKM. After removal of 10 bases from V and 4 bases from J, the junction contained 9 bases not matched to a gene. The CDR3: CATRGGVLYEQYF. DNA of the CDR3: TGTGCCACCCGGGGGGGGGTACTTTACGAGCAGTACTTC. Using reference TRBV28 and TRBJ2-7 for the parts outside the CDR3, the full variable domain is DVKVTQSSRYLVKRTGEKVFLECVQDMDHENMFWYRQDPGLGLRLIYFSYDVKMKEKGDIPEGYSVSREKKERFSLILESASTNQTSMYLCATRGGVLYEQYFGPGTRLTVT.

The chain combines TRBV2 with TRBJ1-5, with 7 bases fitting TRBD1. This CDR3 region has 14 residues. CDR1 and CDR2 (germline): SNHLY, FYNNEI. After removal of 7 bases from V and 5 bases from J, the junction contained 8 bases not matched to a gene. CDR3: CASNTGTADQPQHF. Written as DNA, the CDR3 is TGTGCCAGCAATACCGGGACAGCGGATCAGCCCCAGCATTTT.

Here the CDR3 DNA reads TGCGCCAGCAGCTTGAGCGAGGGGATAAAAGAAGCTTTCTTT. Translation: CASSLSEGIKEAFF. This chain links TRBV5-1 with TRBJ1-1; a weak D match, TRBD1 (5 bases). CDR1 is SGHRS and CDR2 is YFSETQ in the germline V gene. Trimming took 1 base from V and 8 from J, leaving 15 bases between them. The CDR3 spans 14 residues.

The J gene is TRBJ2-5, the V gene TRBV4-1; no firm D call. V was pared by 2 bases and J by 1 base, with 8 bases between. Per the germline V gene, CDR1 is MGHRA and CDR2 is YSYEKL. The CDR3 has 14 amino acids. The CDR3 bases are TGCGCCAGCAGCCAAACCCGCCTCCAAGAGACCCAGTACTTC. Its translation: CASSQTRLQETQYF.

The rearrangement uses TRBV27 and TRBJ1-1, with D perhaps matching TRBD1 (5 bases). The CDR3 loop spans 14 amino acids. Germline CDR1 reads MNHEY; CDR2 reads SMNVEV (reference sequence). With 10 bases removed from V and 4 bases from J, the gap between germline ends came to 19 bases. The CDR3 region is CATSPERGSTEAFF. In DNA form, the CDR3 reads TGTGCCACCTCACCCGAAAGGGGTAGCACTGAAGCTTTCTTT.

V usage is TRBV24-1 and J usage is TRBJ2-7, with D maybe TRBD2 (6 bases). Germline CDR1 and CDR2: KGHDR and SFDVKD. Between the trimmed V and J ends, which lost 4 bases and 0 bases, there was a span of 12 bases. This CDR3 comprises 15 residues. DNA for the CDR3: TGTGCCACCAGTGAGGAGGGCCAAAGCTCCTACGAGCAGTACTTC. Its protein is CATSEEGQSSYEQYF.

The sample holds a few counts of this clone. The rearrangement joins TRBV3-1 (or the pseudogene TRBV3-2) to TRBJ1-5; possibly TRBD1 for D (5 bases). The CDR3 runs to 15 residues. Germline V CDR1 and CDR2: LGHDT, YNNKEL (reference sequence). Trimming shortened V by 1 base and J by 1 base, and 8 bases separated the two germline ends. CDR3 sequence: CASSQAPGSNQPQHF. CDR3 DNA sequence: TGTGCCAGCAGCCAAGCTCCAGGGAGCAATCAGCCCCAGCATTTT.

The chain employs TRBV9 and TRBJ2-2, with D tentatively TRBD1 (6 bases). With 0 bases removed from V and 6 bases from J, the gap between germline ends came to 12 bases. Germline CDR1 reads SGDLS; CDR2 reads YYNGEE. CDR3 length equals 15 residues. CDR3: CASSVDREAPGELFF. In nucleotides, the CDR3 is TGTGCCAGCAGCGTAGACAGGGAAGCCCCCGGGGAGCTGTTTTTT.

The CDR3 DNA reads TGCGCCAGCAGCTGGGAACCCGGGACAGGGAATGGCTACACCTTC. Its protein product is CASSWEPGTGNGYTF. The J gene is TRBJ1-2, the V gene TRBV5-1; 9 nucleotides match TRBD1. Germline-derived CDR1 and CDR2 are SGHRS and YFSETQ. V lost 3 bases to trimming and J lost 6 bases; unmatched junction nucleotides: 9. This CDR3 contains 15 residues.

This clone was seen a handful of times. The J gene is TRBJ1-5, the V gene TRBV2; D remains unclear. Trimming shortened V by 10 bases and J by 3 bases, and 13 bases separated the two germline ends. The germline V gene encodes CDR1 SNHLY and CDR2 FYNNEI. The CDR3 runs 13 residues. CDR3 nucleotides: TGTGCCACCAAGTGGAGGGACAATCAGCCCCAGCATTTT. Translated: CATKWRDNQPQHF.

The chain is built from TRBV19 and TRBJ2-2; D possibly corresponds to TRBD1 (6 bases). The germline V gene has CDR1 LNHDA and CDR2 SQIVND (reference sequence). The V end was cut by 6 bases, the J end by 4 bases, with 15 bases between. The CDR3 is made up of 15 amino acids. Here the CDR3 DNA reads TGTGCCAGTAGGGGGGAGAACAGGGTCACCGGGGAGCTGTTTTTT. Amino acids: CASRGENRVTGELFF.

The chain uses TRBV10-3 and TRBJ1-1, with 7 bases matching TRBD1. CDR3 length equals 15 residues. The trim removed 6 bases at V and 0 bases at J, leaving 7 bases unmatched. Germline CDR1 is ENHRY and CDR2 is SYGVKD. The CDR3 DNA reads TGTGCCATCAGCAGGGACAGCGGCATGAACACTGAAGCTTTCTTT. Protein: CAISRDSGMNTEAFF.

J is TRBJ2-7 and V is TRBV28; 12 nucleotides line up with TRBD2. With V trimmed by 3 bases and J by 2 bases, 11 bases remained unmatched. Germline V gene data show CDR1 as MDHEN and CDR2 as SYDVKM. CDR3 length: 18 residues. The CDR3 loop is CASSFPSGGAIRPYEQYF. The CDR3 nucleotides are TGTGCCAGCAGTTTCCCTAGCGGGGGGGCCATTAGGCCCTACGAGCAGTACTTC.

The rearrangement joins TRBV19 to TRBJ1-6; D not resolved. From germline, CDR1 is LNHDA and CDR2 SQIVND (reference sequence). This CDR3 is built from 16 residues. V lost 5 bases and J 0 bases, leaving 11 bases between the germline ends. CDR3 DNA sequence: TGTGCCAGTAGTTGGTCTGCGAGCTCCTATAATTCACCCCTCCACTTT. It translates to CASSWSASSYNSPLHF.

The chain combines TRBV6-5 with TRBJ2-1; D is tentatively TRBD1 or TRBD2 (5 bases each). Germline lookup yields CDR1 MNHEY and CDR2 SVGAGI. This CDR3 region has 14 residues. The V and J ends lost 3 bases and 4 bases respectively, with 10 bases between them. The CDR3 here is CASSYNGGYNEQFF. CDR3 bases: TGTGCCAGCAGTTATAATGGGGGATACAATGAGCAGTTCTTC.